The T cell receptor (beta chain) under discussion was sequenced for a study of T-cell memory formation after mild COVID-19. The CDR3 has 14 residues. The V segment lost 2 bases and the J segment 5 bases; nucleotides outside the gene matches: 4. Germline V gene sequence: CDR1 DFQATT, CDR2 SNEGSKA (reference sequence). Each CDR3 protein is one row after TCRdb ran MiXCR on the 5' RACE reads. The sample yields hundreds of thousands of distinct CDR3 sequences, around 17% seen once. The sequenced sample consisted of PBMCs or a T cell subset sorted from them (not recorded which). This clonotype was sampled from a man between 18 and 29 years old who had mild COVID-19 (a few samples of this study predate the infection). Cell type and time point are not known. V and J are TRBV20-1 and TRBJ2-3; 10 nucleotides align to TRBD2. For the CDR3, the DNA is TGCAGTGCTAGACTAGCGGGGGCCGTAGATACGCAGTATTTT. This sequence encodes CSARLAGAVDTQYF.